This T cell receptor (beta chain) appears in the sequencing data of a study of shared clonotypes between healthy human individuals. Study in general: Each donor's CD8 memory used one plate, CD8 naive two, each CD4 subset three. Study-level points and caveats: Clonotypes shared by all four sorted-subset donors had higher generation probabilities than non-shared clonotypes. On the whole, naive subsets had larger estimated richness than memory subsets had.

Naive CD8 cells lacked CD45RO and underwent positive selection for CCR7, leaving out terminally differentiated effector memory CD45RA+ cells. How the authors handled the data: Filtering differed since immunoSEQ provided only junctions, with no quality scores. The table came from immunoSEQ multiplex PCR; TCRdb's copy has only in-frame clones and leaves some out. The DNA was the basis for D and trimming; V, J and clone size are from that table. The sample holds under 1 million clones; about 96% are singletons and the top ten take over 0.2%. As concerns this clone: What it binds is unknown.

Sequencing was performed on naive CD8+ T cells sorted from blood. The source is a man between 25 and 39 years old in good health.

The CDR3 DNA follows: TGTGCCAGCAGCGTTACCGGGACTAGCGTCAACAATGAGCAGTTCTTC. It encodes CASSVTGTSVNNEQFF. V gene TRBV9 combines with J gene TRBJ2-1; 10 positions match TRBD2. CDR1 is SGDLS, CDR2 YYNGEE, per germline. CDR3 length: 16 amino acids. V was pared by 2 bases and J by 5 bases, with 7 bases of the junction left unmatched.